A selection of T cell receptor beta chains follows, all from one sample in a study of shared clonotypes between healthy human individuals. Sequencing used immunoSEQ multiplex PCR; TCRdb keeps in-frame clones, though not all of them. The sample records fewer than 400,000 clones, around 67% being singletons. The sample was memory CD4+ T cells sorted from blood. The receptor source for this set is a man aged 25-45 years in good health. The CDR3 runs from the conserved cysteine through the conserved F or W. Each record gives: clone size, J gene, D gene, V gene, CDR3 length, CDR3 DNA, CDR3 protein. A D gene is named only where the DNA matches it firmly. Only some rows state a clone size, as once, few, many or a class for expanded clones.

few,TRBJ2-1,NA,TRBV7-2,15,TGTGCCAGCAGCTTAACTAGAATGGAGTACAATGAGCAGTTCTTC,CASSLTRMEYNEQFF
few,TRBJ1-1,TRBD1,TRBV6-6,16,TGTGCCAGCAGTCAGGCCGGGACAGGGGGAGTCGCTGAAGCTTTCTTT,CASSQAGTGGVAEAFF
NA,TRBJ2-1,TRBD2,TRBV29-1,15,TGCAGCGGTGATCCGGGACTAGCGGGAGCATCCGAGCAGTTCTTC,CSGDPGLAGASEQFF
few,TRBJ2-2,TRBD1,TRBV28,18,TGTGCCAGCAGTTCTTTACAGGGGGCCGGTTTGCTGGCCGGGGAGCTGTTTTTT,CASSSLQGAGLLAGELFF
few,TRBJ2-3,TRBD1,TRBV28,15,TGTGCCAGCAGTCCGACAGGGGCTTTCACAGATACGCAGTATTTT,CASSPTGAFTDTQYF
NA,TRBJ2-7,NA,TRBV5-6,13,TGTGCCAGCAGCTTGTATGGGGCCTACGAGCAGTACTTC,CASSLYGAYEQYF
NA,TRBJ2-3,TRBD1,TRBV29-1,15,TGCAGCGTTGAGGGACAGGGGTTACTCACAGATACGCAGTATTTT,CSVEGQGLLTDTQYF
once,TRBJ2-1,TRBD2,TRBV19,14,TGTGCCAGTATCAGCGGACTAGCGGACAATGAGCAGTTCTTC,CASISGLADNEQFF
NA,TRBJ2-7,TRBD1,TRBV28,13,TGTGCCAGCAGCTTGGGACAGTCCTACGAGCAGTACTTC,CASSLGQSYEQYF
few,TRBJ2-7,NA,TRBV4-3,13,TGCGCCAGCAGCCAAGATCCCGATTACGAGCAGTACTTC,CASSQDPDYEQYF
NA,TRBJ2-3,NA,TRBV5-1,13,TGCGCCAGCAGCTTGGAGGACGCCGATACGCAGTATTTT,CASSLEDADTQYF
NA,TRBJ2-7,NA,TRBV6-1,14,TGTGCCAGCAGTGTTACCTATGGGGCAGAAGAGCAGTACTTC,CASSVTYGAEEQYF
few,TRBJ2-7,TRBD2,TRBV5-1,17,TGCGCCAGCAGCTTGGGACTAGCGGGAGCCTCCTCCTACGAGCAGTACTTC,CASSLGLAGASSYEQYF
few,TRBJ2-1,NA,TRBV4-2,15,TGTGCCAGCAGCCAAGAATTCGGGGACGAGAATGAGCAGTTCTTC,CASSQEFGDENEQFF
NA,TRBJ2-7,NA,TRBV9,15,TGTGCCAGCAGCCCGACCTTGAGGGGTGGGTACGAGCAGTACTTC,CASSPTLRGGYEQYF
NA,TRBJ2-3,NA,TRBV10-3,13,TGTGCCATCAGCGATCGAGGTGCAGATACGCAGTATTTT,CAISDRGADTQYF
NA,TRBJ2-1,NA,TRBV29-1,13,TGCAGCGTAGCCGCCTCCATTTACAATGAGCAGTTCTTC,CSVAASIYNEQFF
few,TRBJ2-6,NA,TRBV5-1,15,TGCGCCAGCAGCTTAAAGAGCTCTGGGGCCAACGTCCTGACTTTC,CASSLKSSGANVLTF
NA,TRBJ1-1,NA,TRBV11-2,14,TGTGCCAGCAGCTTTTCCGGATCGAACACTGAAGCTTTCTTT,CASSFSGSNTEAFF
few,TRBJ1-5,NA,TRBV2,13,TGTGCCAGCAGCCCGGAGAGGGATCAGCCCCAGCATTTT,CASSPERDQPQHF
NA,TRBJ2-5,NA,TRBV9,14,TGTGCCAGCAGCGTAGGTAGGATCGAAGAGACCCAGTACTTC,CASSVGRIEETQYF
once,TRBJ2-5,NA,TRBV5-1,13,TGCGCCAGCAGCTTGGGGGCTGGGGAGACCCAGTACTTC,CASSLGAGETQYF
NA,TRBJ1-4,TRBD1,TRBV5-1,15,TGCGCCAGCAGCTTTTCGGGACAGACTAATGAAAAACTGTTTTTT,CASSFSGQTNEKLFF
NA,TRBJ1-1,TRBD1,TRBV29-1,13,TGCAGCGTTGACCCCGGGACAGGGACTGAAGCTTTCTTT,CSVDPGTGTEAFF
NA,TRBJ2-1,TRBD1,TRBV2,14,TGTGCCAGCAATAACCGGGACAGGGACAATGAGCAGTTCTTC,CASNNRDRDNEQFF
NA,TRBJ2-2,NA,TRBV19,10,TGTGCCAGTTGGGCGGGGGAGCTGTTTTTT,CASWAGELFF
NA,TRBJ1-2,NA,TRBV13,12,TGTGCCAGCAGCTTAACTAACTATGGCTACACCTTC,CASSLTNYGYTF
NA,TRBJ2-1,TRBD2,TRBV30,16,TGTGCCTGCCCCTGGGGGACTAGCGGGAAGTACAATGAGCAGTTCTTC,CACPWGTSGKYNEQFF
once,TRBJ2-7,NA,TRBV6-1,17,TGTGCCAGCAGTGATACCTTTAGGAACCACCTAAAGTACGAGCAGTACTTC,CASSDTFRNHLKYEQYF
NA,TRBJ2-7,NA,TRBV27,11,TGTGCCACCAAGAGGGGAGGCGAGCAGTACTTC,CATKRGGEQYF
NA,TRBJ2-3,TRBD2,TRBV18,14,TGTGCCAGCTCATTGGGACTAGCTGGGGATACGCAGTATTTT,CASSLGLAGDTQYF
NA,TRBJ1-3,NA,TRBV6-1,13,TGTGCCAGCTCTATGACTACTGGAAACACCATATATTTT,CASSMTTGNTIYF
NA,TRBJ1-2,NA,TRBV7-2,15,TGTGCCAGCAGCTTTGGACTCGTTGGGGACTATGGCTACACCTTC,CASSFGLVGDYGYTF
once,TRBJ2-5,NA,TRBV18,13,TGTGCCAGCTCACCAGTGGGAGGAGAGACCCAGTACTTC,CASSPVGGETQYF
NA,TRBJ2-7,TRBD1,TRBV6-6,14,TGTGCCAGCCGAGCCCCGGGACAGCCAGACGAGCAGTACTTC,CASRAPGQPDEQYF
NA,TRBJ1-5,TRBD1,TRBV5-1,15,TGCGCCAGCAGCGAACAGGGGGGAGAAAATCAGCCCCAGCATTTT,CASSEQGGENQPQHF
few,TRBJ2-3,NA,TRBV7-3,13,TGTGCCAGCAGCTTAACCTATAAGGACACGCAGTATTTT,CASSLTYKDTQYF
NA,TRBJ2-7,NA,TRBV1,20,TGCACCAGCAGCCAAGAAATGGAGGGACTCCCCGTACCAGGGTCCTACGAGCAGTACTTC,CTSSQEMEGLPVPGSYEQYF
many,TRBJ1-2,TRBD1,TRBV5-1,14,TGCGCCAGCAGCCCAGGTCCCGGGACAGGGGGCTACACCTTC,CASSPGPGTGGYTF
NA,TRBJ2-7,NA,TRBV2,14,TGTGCCAGCATATCGCTTGGGCGGTTGGAAGAGCAGTACTTC,CASISLGRLEEQYF
NA,TRBJ2-5,NA,TRBV6-1,14,TGTGCCAGCAGTGAATCCGTCCGGGGAGGGACCCAGTACTTC,CASSESVRGGTQYF
NA,TRBJ2-7,NA,TRBV30,14,TGTGCCTGGTCCCCGGGATCACCCACCTACGAGCAGTACTTC,CAWSPGSPTYEQYF
NA,TRBJ2-7,TRBD2,TRBV28,16,TGTGCCAGCAGTTCCGTCCGGGACTATAGCTCCTACGAGCAGTACTTC,CASSSVRDYSSYEQYF
NA,TRBJ2-5,TRBD2,TRBV6-5,13,TGTGCCACAAAACTAGCGGGAGTTGAGACCCAGTACTTC,CATKLAGVETQYF